This paragraph covers one TCR beta chain sequence. Its antigen is currently unknown. Once extracted for a subset, genomic DNA was divided evenly among several immunoSEQ plates. Clones were read by immunoSEQ multiplex PCR, and TCRdb kept only the in-frame ones, dropping some. The sample lists millions of clones; more than 90% were seen once. This entry belongs to a study of shared clonotypes between healthy human individuals. Study observations and caveats: Generation probabilities were higher for clonotypes shared across all four sorted-subset donors than for unshared ones. Shared clonotypes: approximately 5% naive CD4, under 4% naive CD8, roughly 2.2% memory CD4, approximately 0.41% memory CD8. Sampling covered blood only; tissue repertoires likely differ.

Per the germline V gene, CDR1 is WNHNN and CDR2 is SYGVQD (reference sequence). The CDR3 is 14 amino acids. V lost 0 bases and J lost 7; bases outside the gene matches: 5. Input material: naive CD4+ T cells sorted from blood. Subset indicated: CD45RA+ positively selected. This sequence joins TRBV10-1 and TRBJ2-7, with TRBD2 matching 8 bases. The source of this sequence is a man between 18 and 29 years old in good health. The CDR3 bases are TGCGCCAGCAGTGAGTCATGGACTAGCCCAGAGCAGTACTTC. Its translation is CASSESWTSPEQYF.